Listed below are T cell receptor beta chains from one sample, sequenced in a study of control samples from healthy donors and cancer patients. Method: immunoSEQ multiplex PCR; TCRdb's copy keeps in-frame clones and lacks some. The table records under 30,000 clones, roughly 78% of them present only once. The material sequenced was PBMCs. The receptors derive from a man in his 60s with head and neck cancer. CDR3s include the opening cysteine and the closing phenylalanine or tryptophan. The order of the fields is D gene, clone size, V gene, J gene, CDR3 protein, CDR3 DNA. A D gene is named only where the DNA matches it firmly. Rows may omit the clone size; those that give it use once, few, many or a size class.

-	-	TRBV19	TRBJ2-5	CATPRGPGETQYF	TGTGCCACCCCTCGAGGACCAGGGGAGACCCAGTACTTC
-	-	TRBV6-5	TRBJ1-5	CASTSNQPQHF	TGTGCCAGCACCTCCAATCAGCCCCAGCATTTT
-	-	TRBV6-2/TRBV6-3	TRBJ1-5	CASSLASIQRPYQPQHF	TGTGCCAGCAGTTTAGCATCCATCCAGAGACCTTATCAGCCCCAGCATTTT
TRBD1	-	TRBV11-3	TRBJ2-3	CASSLAGTASTDTQYF	TGTGCCAGCAGCTTAGCCGGGACAGCTAGCACAGATACGCAGTATTTT
TRBD1	-	TRBV7-2	TRBJ1-6	CASSLRQGKGSPLHF	TGTGCCAGCAGCTTAAGACAGGGGAAGGGTTCACCCCTCCACTTT
-	-	TRBV7-8	TRBJ2-5	CASSFRIGGRPQETQYF	TGTGCCAGCAGCTTCCGAATTGGAGGGCGGCCGCAAGAGACCCAGTACTTC
-	-	TRBV11-1	TRBJ2-3	CASSVMGSGITDTQYF	TGTGCCAGCAGCGTGATGGGTAGCGGCATCACAGATACGCAGTATTTT
TRBD1	-	TRBV24-1	TRBJ2-1	CATSDSGTGVFNEQFF	TGTGCCACCAGTGACTCCGGGACAGGGGTGTTCAATGAGCAGTTCTTC
-	few	TRBV4-1	TRBJ1-2	CASSQDQTGRIYGYTF	TGCGCCAGCAGCCAAGATCAAACGGGGAGGATCTATGGCTACACCTTC
-	once	TRBV19	TRBJ1-5	CASSQGGRNSNQPQHF	TGTGCCAGTAGTCAGGGAGGCAGAAATAGCAATCAGCCCCAGCATTTT
-	-	TRBV6-5	TRBJ1-1	CASSLGQGGTEAFF	TGTGCCAGCAGTTTGGGCCAGGGAGGGACTGAAGCTTTCTTT
TRBD1	once	TRBV4-1	TRBJ1-1	CPTSRQTGDTEAFF	TGCCCCACCAGCCGCCAGACAGGGGACACTGAAGCTTTCTTT
-	-	TRBV28	TRBJ2-7	CASSLHVGPFPEQYF	TGTGCCAGCAGTTTACATGTAGGGCCGTTTCCCGAGCAGTACTTC
TRBD1	-	TRBV6-5	TRBJ1-1	CASSRTGGANTEAFF	TGTGCCAGCAGTCGGACAGGGGGCGCGAACACTGAAGCTTTCTTT
-	few	TRBV2	TRBJ2-3	CASKVGAAYTDTQYF	TGTGCCAGCAAAGTAGGAGCGGCCTACACAGATACGCAGTATTTT
-	-	TRBV27	TRBJ1-1	CASSLGVVTEAFF	TGTGCCAGCAGTTTGGGGGTTGTCACTGAAGCTTTCTTT
-	few	TRBV9	TRBJ2-1	CASSVQRGVGANEQFF	TGTGCCAGCAGCGTCCAGCGAGGAGTGGGGGCGAATGAGCAGTTCTTC
TRBD1	-	TRBV5-1	TRBJ1-1	CASSLNRGMNTEAFF	TGCGCCAGCAGCTTAAACAGGGGAATGAACACTGAAGCTTTCTTT
TRBD1	-	TRBV6-5	TRBJ1-2	CASTNSGGIGYTF	TGTGCCAGCACCAACTCAGGGGGGATAGGCTACACCTTC
TRBD1	-	TRBV30	TRBJ1-6	CAWNLRDRNSPLHF	TGTGCCTGGAACCTTCGGGACAGGAATTCACCCCTCCACTTT
TRBD1	-	TRBV13	TRBJ2-1	CASSSGFPGQGAGEQFF	TGTGCCAGCAGCTCTGGCTTCCCGGGACAGGGGGCAGGTGAGCAGTTCTTC
-	-	TRBV2	TRBJ2-7	CASLNPTYEQYF	TGTGCCAGCCTAAACCCGACCTACGAGCAGTACTTC
-	-	TRBV5-1	TRBJ2-5	CASSLGSSAQETQYF	TGCGCCAGCAGCTTGGGGTCCAGCGCCCAAGAGACCCAGTACTTC
-	-	TRBV9	TRBJ2-1	CASSVEENEQFF	TGTGCCAGCAGCGTAGAGGAGAATGAGCAGTTCTTC
-	-	TRBV27	TRBJ1-2	CASSRQGSDYGYTF	TGTGCCAGCAGTCGACAAGGATCAGACTATGGCTACACCTTC
-	few	TRBV3-1/TRBV3-2	TRBJ1-5	CASSPRYSNQPQHF	TGTGCCAGCAGCCCCCGGTATAGCAATCAGCCCCAGCATTTT
TRBD2	-	TRBV7-3	TRBJ2-1	CASSLLAGGYNEQFF	TGTGCCAGCAGCTTACTAGCGGGAGGGTACAATGAGCAGTTCTTC
-	-	TRBV11-1	TRBJ1-2	CASSSQGFYGYTF	TGTGCCAGCAGCTCCCAAGGGTTCTATGGCTACACCTTC
-	-	TRBV12-3/TRBV12-4	TRBJ1-6	CASKTGANSPLHF	TGTGCCAGCAAAACGGGGGCAAATTCACCCCTCCACTTT
-	-	TRBV12-3/TRBV12-4	TRBJ1-3	CASRSSSGNTIYF	TGTGCCAGCAGGTCAAGCTCTGGAAACACCATATATTTT
-	-	TRBV5-1	TRBJ2-2	CASSVLGDFSGELFF	TGCGCCAGCAGTGTACTAGGCGACTTTTCCGGGGAGCTGTTTTTT
-	once	TRBV10-3	TRBJ2-5	CAIAGTPQETQYF	TGTGCCATCGCCGGGACACCCCAAGAGACCCAGTACTTC
-	-	TRBV19	TRBJ2-3	CASRKRGTDTQYF	TGTGCCAGTAGGAAAAGAGGCACAGATACGCAGTATTTT
-	-	TRBV2	TRBJ2-5	CASAAPGVRMRETQYF	TGTGCCAGCGCCGCGCCGGGGGTCCGGATGAGGGAGACCCAGTACTTC
TRBD1	-	TRBV10-1	TRBJ2-5	CASSKDRVGETQYF	TGCGCCAGCAGTAAAGACAGGGTTGGAGAGACCCAGTACTTC
-	-	TRBV19	TRBJ1-6	CARDRQRKVYNSPLHF	TGTGCCAGAGATCGGCAACGGAAAGTCTATAATTCACCCCTCCACTTT
-	once	TRBV27	TRBJ2-3	CASSSLATRTDTQYF	TGTGCCAGCAGTTCGCTAGCTACCCGCACAGATACGCAGTATTTT
TRBD2	-	TRBV2	TRBJ2-5	CASSEGGTRTSVRETQYF	TGTGCCAGCAGTGAAGGGGGGACGCGGACTAGCGTTCGGGAGACCCAGTACTTC
-	-	TRBV29-1	TRBJ1-1	CSSQGDTEAFF	TGCAGCTCACAGGGTGACACTGAAGCTTTCTTT
-	-	TRBV9	TRBJ2-3	CASSVEPGSTDTQYF	TGTGCCAGCAGCGTAGAACCAGGGTCCACAGATACGCAGTATTTT
TRBD2	-	TRBV3-1/TRBV3-2	TRBJ2-5	CASSQKREGQETQYF	TGTGCCAGCAGCCAAAAGCGGGAGGGCCAAGAGACCCAGTACTTC
-	-	TRBV7-2	TRBJ2-7	CASSRHRDEQYF	TGTGCCAGCAGCCGCCACAGGGACGAGCAGTACTTC
TRBD1	-	TRBV25-1	TRBJ2-2	CASSADRETGELFF	TGTGCCAGCAGTGCGGACAGGGAGACCGGGGAGCTGTTTTTT
TRBD2	-	TRBV27	TRBJ2-1	CASSLARLAAYNEQFF	TGTGCCAGCAGTTTAGCCCGACTAGCAGCCTACAATGAGCAGTTCTTC
TRBD1	-	TRBV9	TRBJ1-1	CASSFQDRMNTEAFF	TGTGCCAGCAGCTTCCAGGACAGGATGAACACTGAAGCTTTCTTT
TRBD1	-	TRBV18	TRBJ2-7	CASSPPGRGHREQYF	TGTGCCAGCTCACCACCGGGCAGGGGGCATCGGGAGCAGTACTTC
-	medium-sized	TRBV6-5	TRBJ1-1	CASSLEINTEAFF	TGTGCCAGCAGTTTAGAGATTAACACTGAAGCTTTCTTT
-	-	TRBV13	TRBJ2-1	CASSLGELYNEQFF	TGTGCCAGCAGCTTAGGCGAGCTCTACAATGAGCAGTTCTTC
-	once	TRBV2	TRBJ1-5	CASMRERTWEGQPQHF	TGTGCCAGCATGAGGGAACGGACATGGGAAGGTCAGCCCCAGCATTTT